The 9 T cell receptor beta chains below were found in one sample sequenced in a study of neurological immune-mediated disorders. TCRdb re-called the 5' RACE reads with MiXCR, one entry per CDR3 protein. Here the sample spans 55,000 or so distinct CDR3 sequences, over 3.5% being singletons. Sequencing was done on a sample of CD4+ T cells from blood. These receptor sequences come from a woman in her forties with multiple sclerosis.

Ten or more counts support this clonotype. This sequence joins TRBV5-1 and TRBJ1-3; no clear D. Germline V lookup: CDR1 SGHRS, CDR2 YFSETQ. This CDR3 is 15 amino acids long. The V end lost 3 bases, the J end lost 0 bases, and 10 bases lay between the germline ends. CDR3 sequence: CASSYDGSSGNTIYF. The DNA of the CDR3 is TGCGCCAGCAGCTACGACGGGAGCTCTGGAAACACCATATATTTT.

This clonotype was seen many times. The V call is TRBV20-1, the J call TRBJ2-7; 8 bases line up with TRBD1. The germline gives CDR1 DFQATT, CDR2 SNEGSKA (reference sequence). After removal of 5 bases from V and 3 bases from J, the junction contained 9 bases not matched to a gene. This CDR3 spans 14 amino acids. CDR3 in amino acids: CSALGQELRYEQYF. CDR3 bases: TGCAGTGCTTTGGGACAGGAGCTCCGCTACGAGCAGTACTTC.

The table lists this clonotype with many counts. The junction departs from the called germline gene at one end, perhaps through a read error. CDR3 protein: CSARGQGATNEKLFF. DNA for the CDR3: TGCAGTGCGAGAGGACAGGGGGCAACTAATGAAAAACTGTTTTTT. V gene TRBV20-1 combines with J gene TRBJ1-4, with TRBD1 matching 10 bases. The CDR3 sequence is 15 residues long. The germline CDR1 and CDR2 sequences are DFQATT and SNEGSKA (reference sequence).

This clonotype was found many times. This chain joins TRBV4-2 and TRBJ2-5, with TRBD2 matching over 12 bases. The germline V gene has CDR1 LGHNA and CDR2 YNFKEQ. The CDR3 is made up of 17 amino acids. The trim removed 5 bases at V and 5 bases at J, leaving 12 bases unmatched. The CDR3 region is CASSIRTSGEVGETQYF. The DNA for the CDR3 is TGTGCCAGCAGCATACGGACTAGCGGGGAGGTCGGGGAGACCCAGTACTTC.

This clonotype was picked up many times. The chain combines TRBV25-1 with TRBJ1-4, with a weak D call TRBD1 (5 bases). Deletions cut 5 bases from V and 8 bases from J, with 18 bases between. The CDR3 is made up of 15 amino acids. The germline V gene encodes CDR1 MGHDK and CDR2 SYGVNS. For the CDR3, the DNA is TGTGCCAGCAGTCGCCACGGAGGGGTCCTGGAAAAACTGTTTTTT. Protein sequence: CASSRHGGVLEKLFF.

At least ten counts were recorded for this clonotype. The rearrangement uses TRBV9 and TRBJ2-4; 13 bases map to TRBD2. J gave up 7 bases and V 4 bases, and 11 bases lay outside the gene matches. The CDR3 consists of 17 residues. The germline V gene encodes CDR1 SGDLS and CDR2 YYNGEE. CDR3 amino acids: CASSPHELAGGGNIQYF. As DNA, the CDR3 is TGTGCCAGCAGCCCCCACGAACTAGCGGGGGGGGGGAACATTCAGTACTTC.

This clonotype was recorded many times. The chain employs TRBV29-1 and TRBJ2-7; TRBD1 matches at 8 bases. This CDR3 contains 13 residues. Germline CDR1 and CDR2: SQVTM and ANQGSEA. The trim removed 7 bases at V and 2 bases at J, leaving 7 bases unmatched. CDR3 protein: CSARDRLAYEQYF. The CDR3 DNA reads TGCAGCGCCCGGGACAGGTTAGCCTACGAGCAGTACTTC.

This clonotype was seen at least ten times. The rearrangement joins TRBV6-2 or TRBV6-3 to TRBJ1-1; D unresolved. Trimming took 0 bases from V and 8 from J, leaving 10 bases between them. Per germline, CDR1 MNHEY and CDR2 SVGEGT. This CDR3 has 13 residues. The CDR3 sequence: CASSYSAAFEAFF. DNA of the CDR3: TGTGCCAGCAGTTACTCCGCGGCCTTCGAAGCTTTCTTT.

Many counts were recorded for this clonotype. The rearrangement links TRBV13 to TRBJ2-3, with TRBD2 identical over 12 bases. Germline V CDR1 and CDR2: PRHDT, FYEKMQ (reference sequence). The ends lost 3 bases at V and 4 bases at J; junction bases unmatched: 11. The CDR3 is made up of 18 amino acids. The CDR3 DNA is TGTGCCAGCAGCTTCGGACTAGCGGGGACGTCGCCCGCAGATACGCAGTATTTT. This translates into CASSFGLAGTSPADTQYF.